This T cell receptor (beta chain) was captured in a study of blood T cells in healthy people across ages. Study findings and constraints: TCR beta diversity tracked closely with naive T cell percentage.

Through a sample-barcoded 5' primer and a J-beta primer mix, a second PCR was run for about 7 to 12 cycles. TCRdb reprocessed the 5' RACE reads with MiXCR, giving one entry per CDR3 protein. The data hold about 970,000 distinct CDR3 sequences, with roughly half observed a single time. V lost 2 bases to trimming and J lost 0 bases, with 8 bases between them. Germline assignment: CDR1 MGHRA and CDR2 YSYEKL. This CDR3 spans 15 amino acids. As concerns this clonotype: Its antigen is currently unknown.

Every sample had a minimum of 6.5 million PBMCs isolated. The chain uses TRBV4-1 and TRBJ2-1; D unclear. This TCR derives from an older woman in good health. Sequenced material: blood. CDR3 sequence (DNA): TGCGCCAGCAGCCAAAGTATTAGCTCCTACAATGAGCAGTTCTTC. Translation: CASSQSISSYNEQFF.